This TCR beta chain came from a study of cytomegalovirus exposure and HLA in healthy donors. General study points: According to reports, the classifier identified cytomegalovirus status with high specificity and sensitivity.

With 4 bases removed from V and 3 bases from J, the gap between germline ends came to 10 bases. Germline CDR1 and CDR2: MRHNA and SNTAGT. There are 13 residues in the CDR3. With 60 Vbeta and 13 Jbeta primers, the PCR was carried out. Sequencing used immunoSEQ multiplex PCR; TCRdb keeps in-frame clones, though not all of them. The sample gives around 180,000 clones, about three quarters of which show up once; roughly 1.6% is in the top ten. Remarks on this clone: Its antigen is currently unknown. Other DNA sequences in this sample translate to the same CDR3.

The specimen was PBMCs. The TCR originated in a girl aged 10-17 years in good health and CMV-seronegative. The genes are TRBV6-4 and TRBJ2-7; perhaps TRBD1 as D (6 bases). CDR3 bases: TGTGCCAGCAGTGCCCAACAGGGCTACGAGCAGTACTTC. It specifies CASSAQQGYEQYF.